The rows below give T cell receptor beta chains drawn from one sample of a study of B cell selection in AIRE deficiency. Some clones are missing from TCRdb's copy, which holds only in-frame ones; the method was immunoSEQ multiplex PCR. The table lists 20,000 to 25,000 clones, roughly 96% of them singletons, with 0.2% to 0.25% in the top ten. Material for sequencing was conventional CD4+ T cells sorted from PBMCs. The receptors here all came from a human donor with AIRE deficiency. The CDR3 runs from the conserved cysteine through the conserved F or W.

v_call,cdr3_aa
TRBV28,CASSFGGRVGEKLFF
TRBV4-3,CASSQDGDYSYEQYF
TRBV5-4,CASSLGVGEQFF
TRBV11-2,CASSFQSGHTEAFF
TRBV29-1,CSVATGADSPLHF
TRBV19,CASSPLADEQFF
TRBV9,CASSATGGGNTIYF
TRBV5-1,CASSPDWATNEKLFF
TRBV28,CASDPGAGSGKLFF
TRBV28,CASSFRSLNLLPKETQYF
TRBV7-8,CASSQRRTRFEDRNTEAFF
TRBV7-2,CASSSRGSRLGEQYF
TRBV6-8,CASNRGPNEKLFF
TRBV6-5,CASRGTNTGELFF
TRBV5-4,CASSLGQGQGNTIYF
TRBV4-2,CASSPRTSSTYNEQFF
TRBV6-5,CASKRDAGSNQPQHF
TRBV6-5,CASSLGLRYEQYF
TRBV6-5,CASTTRGGPTEAFF
TRBV5-6,CASSFGSYNEQFF
TRBV15,CATSTTGTGAYEQYF
TRBV27,CASSMSGGISEQYF
TRBV15,CATSRTAISYEQYF
TRBV25-1,CASSELLGSSGNTIYF
TRBV4-2,CASSQTLAEQFF
TRBV19,CASSTGGPDTQYF
TRBV6-5,CASSYRSSYNSPLHF
TRBV6-6,CASRPRDTNEKLFF
TRBV4-3,CASSRGTENTGELFF
TRBV30,CAWSFGRGRALFGTDTQYF
TRBV19,CASLGLAGGNEQFF
TRBV29-1,CSARTAGREQYF
TRBV4-3,CASSPRRGMNTEAFF
TRBV6-1,CASSFGTGNQPQHF
TRBV28,CASRWGGSYEQYF
TRBV10-3,CAISEYSGQGFLNTEAFF
TRBV10-3,CAISVRDSGNTIYF
TRBV7-2,CASSRGGTSGTDTQYF
TRBV7-2,CASSLVGQGNQPQHF
TRBV6-1,CASSRTGRTEAFF
TRBV9,CASSGSGPSTDTQYF
TRBV10-1,CAIPRGSQYQETQYF
TRBV11-2,CASSFTAQGAGKNIQYF
TRBV6-1,CASSEVAGGANTGELFF
TRBV6-5,CASSYFGQGSGEQYF
TRBV7-2,CASSLGGESLPLHF